This T cell receptor (beta chain) was recovered during a study of blood T cell repertoires in COVID-19. V shed 1 base, J shed 5 bases, and the junction held 11 bases outside the gene matches. The CDR3 totals 18 residues. Germline lookup yields CDR1 MNHNS and CDR2 SASEGT. Original processing methods: Amplification from reference gene primers served as the basis for estimated nucleated cell counts. The protocol was immunoSEQ multiplex PCR, while the TCRdb copy is restricted to in-frame clones and leaves out a portion. V and J calls and clone size are those listed in that table; D and trimming were worked out from the DNA. Of about 150,000 clones in the sample, roughly 80% were seen once.

Sequences were obtained from peripheral blood. This clonotype was obtained from a man aged 50-60 years with active or convalescent COVID-19. This chain connects TRBV6-1 to TRBJ1-2; 12 nucleotides line up with TRBD1. CDR3 DNA: TGTGCCAGCAGTGAAGAAGGGACAGGGGGCTTTTTCGGATATGGCTACACCTTC. It is translated as CASSEEGTGGFFGYGYTF.